The next 23 T cell receptor beta chains were all read from a single sample in a study of blood T cell repertoires in COVID-19. Some clones are missing from TCRdb's copy, which holds only in-frame ones; the method was immunoSEQ multiplex PCR. The sample has 300,000 to 350,000 clones; roughly 90% are singletons. Sequencing was done on a sample of peripheral blood. Receptors originate from a man aged 25-45 years with COVID-19, enrolled during active disease.

This clone is a singleton in its sample. The V and J genes are TRBV12-5 and TRBJ1-5; the D is unclear. V gave up 6 bases and J gave up 2 bases, with 8 bases separating them. The CDR3 spans 13 residues. Germline values: CDR1 LGHNT, CDR2 FRNRAP. CDR3 DNA sequence: TGTGCTAGTGGGTCGAGGGGCAATCAGCCCCAGCATTTT. Its protein product is CASGSRGNQPQHF.

The rearrangement joins TRBV10-3 to TRBJ2-1, with 10 bases identical to TRBD2. The CDR3 loop spans 14 amino acids. Germline CDR1 reads ENHRY; CDR2 reads SYGVKD. Trimming removed 8 bases from V and 4 bases from J; junction bases left unmatched: 5. CDR3 bases: TGTGCCATCGGGACTAGCGTGATATACAATGAGCAGTTCTTC. Translation gives CAIGTSVIYNEQFF.

CDR3 protein: CASTFGGGPGELFF. CDR3 DNA sequence: TGTGCCAGCACCTTTGGGGGGGGACCCGGGGAGCTGTTTTTT. V usage is TRBV7-2 and J usage is TRBJ2-2; 7 bases match TRBD2. The V segment lost 7 bases and the J segment 6 bases; nucleotides outside the gene matches: 8. Germline CDR1 SGHTA, CDR2 FQGNSA. The CDR3 spans 14 residues.

This chain connects TRBV9 to TRBJ2-1; 7 nucleotides agree with TRBD2. The ends lost 0 bases at V and 4 bases at J; junction bases unmatched: 7. This CDR3 is 16 amino acids long. CDR1 and CDR2 from the germline V gene are SGDLS and YYNGEE. The chain's CDR3 is CASSVAALAIYNEQFF. In DNA form, the CDR3 reads TGTGCCAGCAGCGTAGCGGCACTAGCGATATACAATGAGCAGTTCTTC.

The chain couples TRBV6-1 to TRBJ1-5; D is ambiguous. CDR3 length: 14 amino acids. CDR1 MNHNS and CDR2 SASEGT come from the germline V gene. Trimming took 0 bases from V and 6 from J, leaving 9 bases between them. CDR3 nucleotide sequence: TGTGCCAGCAGTGAAGCGGCGAGGGCTCAGCCCCAGCATTTT. This sequence encodes CASSEAARAQPQHF.

CDR3 in DNA: TGTGCCAGCAGTTACGGGTGGGAGGGAAATCAGCCCCAGCATTTT. Its protein is CASSYGWEGNQPQHF. The V gene is TRBV6-5, the J gene TRBJ1-5; the D is unclear. V was clipped by 2 bases and J by 4 bases, with 12 bases between them. The CDR3 is 15 residues long. The V gene's germline CDR1 is MNHEY and CDR2 SVGAGI.

This clone was counted a few times. The chain links TRBV2 to TRBJ2-7; D might be TRBD1 (6 bases). Germline V gene data show CDR1 as SNHLY and CDR2 as FYNNEI. V was shortened by 2 bases and J by 2 bases, with 16 bases between the two germline ends. The CDR3 covers 16 residues. This CDR3 reads CASSERQWDTTYEQYF. As DNA, the CDR3 is TGTGCCAGCAGTGAACGGCAGTGGGACACCACCTACGAGCAGTACTTC. The whole variable domain, remainder taken from reference TRBV2 and TRBJ2-7, is EPEVTQTPSHQVTQMGQEVILRCVPISNHLYFYWYRQILGQKVEFLVSFYNNEISEKSEIFDDQFSVERPDGSNFTLKIRSTKLEDSAMYFCASSERQWDTTYEQYFGPGTRLTVT.

The gene calls are TRBV20-1 and TRBJ2-6; no clear D gene. The length of the CDR3 is 16 residues. CDR1 and CDR2 (germline): DFQATT, SNEGSKA (reference sequence). Trimming removed 3 bases from V and 0 bases from J, with 12 bases in between. CDR3 loop: CSASRASGSGANVLTF. CDR3 in DNA: TGCAGTGCTAGTCGTGCTTCCGGCTCTGGGGCCAACGTCCTGACTTTC.

The V gene is TRBV28, the J gene TRBJ2-7, with 8 bases that match TRBD1. Germline CDR1 is MDHEN and CDR2 is SYDVKM. V lost 5 bases and J lost 4; bases outside the gene matches: 4. The CDR3 consists of 13 residues. CDR3 nucleotide sequence: TGTGCCAGCAGTCTTCGGACAGGGTACGAGCAGTACTTC. It codes for CASSLRTGYEQYF.

This clone was detected once. The rearrangement joins TRBV21-1 to TRBJ1-5; TRBD1 is taken as the D call from the table, unchecked against the DNA. TRBV21-1 is a pseudogene. The length of the CDR3 is 12 residues. CDR3 in DNA: TGTGCCAGCAGCAAAGAAAGGGGGCCCCAGCATTTT. This gives the protein CASSKERGPQHF.

The gene calls are TRBV6-5 and TRBJ2-1; 9 bases align to TRBD2. The CDR3 contains 15 residues. The ends lost 6 bases at V and 4 bases at J; junction bases unmatched: 7. Germline V gene sequence: CDR1 MNHEY, CDR2 SVGAGI. The CDR3 bases are TGTGCCAGCAGATTTTTTAGCGGGGGATACAATGAGCAGTTCTTC. Translating it yields CASRFFSGGYNEQFF.

The chain uses TRBV7-9 and TRBJ2-1, with D possibly being TRBD1 (6 bases). Trimming took off 3 bases at V and 9 bases at J, with 15 bases between the two ends. CDR1 and CDR2 (germline): SEHNR, FQNEAQ (reference sequence). The CDR3 covers 14 residues. CDR3 sequence reads: CASSFRQGIGEQFF. The CDR3 DNA follows: TGTGCCAGCAGCTTCCGTCAGGGGATCGGTGAGCAGTTCTTC. Using reference TRBV7-9 and TRBJ2-1 for the parts outside the CDR3, the full variable domain is DTGVSQNPRHKITKRGQNVTFRCDPISEHNRLYWYRQTLGQGPEFLTYFQNEAQLEKSRLLSDRFSAERPKGSFSTLEIQRTEQGDSAMYLCASSFRQGIGEQFFGPGTRLTVL.

The chain is built from TRBV7-9 and TRBJ2-7; TRBD2 matches 13 bases. V was clipped by 6 bases and J by 4 bases; unmatched bases: 6. This CDR3 has 15 residues. Germline CDR1 SEHNR, CDR2 FQNEAQ (reference sequence). CDR3 nucleotide sequence: TGTGCCAGCAGTAGACTAGCGGGAGGTTCATACGAGCAGTACTTC. Its translation is CASSRLAGGSYEQYF.

This chain joins TRBV3-1 (or the pseudogene TRBV3-2) and TRBJ2-1; D unresolved. V was clipped by 2 bases and J by 7 bases, with 15 bases between them. The germline V gene has CDR1 LGHDT and CDR2 YNNKEL (reference sequence). CDR3 length: 15 amino acids. The CDR3 nucleotides are TGTGCCAGCAGCCAAACCCTAGGTGGATTTAATGAGCAGTTCTTC. It encodes CASSQTLGGFNEQFF.

The chain recombines TRBV14 with TRBJ2-4; 9 bases align to TRBD2. Germline V lookup: CDR1 SGHDN, CDR2 FVKESK. V gave up 1 base and J gave up 5 bases; unmatched junction bases: 0. The CDR3 runs to 14 residues. In nucleotides, the CDR3 is TGTGCCAGCAGCCAAGGACTAGCGGAAAACATTCAGTACTTC. Translation gives CASSQGLAENIQYF.

In this sample, this clone turned up a few times. V usage is TRBV15 and J usage is TRBJ2-7, with a tentative D call TRBD1 (6 bases). The ends were cut back, 9 bases at V and 5 bases at J, with 14 bases in the middle. CDR3 length equals 12 residues. Germline CDR1 and CDR2: LNHNV and YYDKDF (reference sequence). The DNA of the CDR3 is TGTGCCACGGGCCCGTACAGGGACGAGCAGTACTTC. It is translated as CATGPYRDEQYF.

The chain links TRBV30 to TRBJ1-2, with a weak D call TRBD1 (6 bases). V dropped 4 bases and J dropped 8 bases, with 26 bases sitting between them. The CDR3 runs 16 residues. CDR1 and CDR2 from the germline V gene are GTSNPN and SVGIG (reference sequence). The CDR3 here is CAWTRTLGGGLGGYTF. CDR3 nucleotides: TGTGCCTGGACCCGAACTCTGGGGGGGGGCTTAGGCGGCTACACCTTC.

The chain joins TRBV7-6 to TRBJ2-1; 7 positions agree with TRBD1. The germline gives CDR1 SGHVS, CDR2 FNYEAQ. The CDR3 runs 15 residues. Unmatched junction bases numbered 12, after V lost 5 bases and J lost 8 bases. CDR3 in DNA: TGTGCCAGCAGCCAACAGGGGCTGTATCGGGATGAGCAGTTCTTC. Translating gives CASSQQGLYRDEQFF.

In this sample, this clone turned up once. This sequence joins TRBV5-8 and TRBJ1-1, with 11 bases that match TRBD1. V lost 5 bases, J lost 4 bases, and 13 bases stayed unmatched. Germline V lookup: CDR1 SGHTS, CDR2 YDEGEE. This CDR3 spans 17 amino acids. The CDR3 nucleotides are TGTGCCAGCAGACCCCAGGAAGGGGACAGGGGGTTCACTGAAGCTTTCTTT. It encodes CASRPQEGDRGFTEAFF.

This clone was seen just once. The rearrangement uses TRBV7-9 and TRBJ2-7; 7 bases are a match to TRBD2. V lost 4 bases and J lost 2; bases outside the gene matches: 11. The CDR3 covers 16 residues. The V gene's germline CDR1 is SEHNR and CDR2 FQNEAQ (reference sequence). The chain's CDR3 is CASSSRIAGHTYEQYF. CDR3 coding DNA: TGTGCCAGCAGCTCCCGTATAGCGGGCCATACCTACGAGCAGTACTTC.

The V gene is TRBV19, the J gene TRBJ1-5, with 7 bases matching TRBD1. Germline lookup yields CDR1 LNHDA and CDR2 SQIVND (reference sequence). This CDR3 has 14 residues. The V segment lost 3 bases and the J segment 6 bases; nucleotides outside the gene matches: 5. CDR3 nucleotide sequence: TGTGCCAGTAGTATTCGCCAGGGGGGTCAGCCCCAGCATTTT. Residues: CASSIRQGGQPQHF.

Note on this clone: Being one base from a much bigger clone, this may be a read error. This chain connects TRBV11-3 to TRBJ2-3; D unresolved. Germline V gives CDR1 SGHNT, CDR2 YENEEA. V gave up 0 bases and J gave up 3 bases, with 4 bases separating them. The CDR3 length is 13 residues. The CDR3 protein is CASSLEETDTQYF. DNA for the CDR3: TGTGCCAGCAGCTTAGAGGAGACAGATACGCAGTATTTT.

The chain uses TRBV11-2 and TRBJ2-7, with 8 positions matching TRBD1. Germline V gene data show CDR1 as SGHAT and CDR2 as FQNNGV. CDR3 size: 15 residues. V dropped 1 base and J dropped 1; count of bases not matched to a gene: 3. CDR3 in amino acids: CASSLGQGTSYEQYF. CDR3 nucleotide sequence: TGTGCCAGCAGCTTAGGACAGGGGACATCCTACGAGCAGTACTTC.